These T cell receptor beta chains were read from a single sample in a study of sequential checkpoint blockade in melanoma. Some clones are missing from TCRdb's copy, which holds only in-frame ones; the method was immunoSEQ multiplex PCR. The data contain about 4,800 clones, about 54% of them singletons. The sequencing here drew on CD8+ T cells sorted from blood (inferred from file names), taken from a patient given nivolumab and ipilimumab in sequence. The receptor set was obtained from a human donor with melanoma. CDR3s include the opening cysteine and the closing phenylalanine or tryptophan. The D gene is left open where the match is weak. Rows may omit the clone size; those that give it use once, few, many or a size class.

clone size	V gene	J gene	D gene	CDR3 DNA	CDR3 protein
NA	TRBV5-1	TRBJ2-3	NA	TGCGCCAGCAGCCCCGAGGGGGGGCCGGGAGATACGCAGTATTTT	CASSPEGGPGDTQYF
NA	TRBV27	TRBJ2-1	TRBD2	TGTGCCAGCAGTTTATTTTCCGGCGGACTAGCTTCTAATGAGCAGTTCTTC	CASSLFSGGLASNEQFF
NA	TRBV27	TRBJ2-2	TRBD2	TGTGCCAGCAGTTCCCGTACGGGACTAGCGGGAGCACCCACCGGGGAGCTGTTTTTT	CASSSRTGLAGAPTGELFF
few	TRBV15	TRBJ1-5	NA	TGTGCCACCAGCAGAGCCTCTAACACGGGGATCGGCAATCAGCCCCAGCATTTT	CATSRASNTGIGNQPQHF
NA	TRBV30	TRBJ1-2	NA	TGTGCCTGGAGGTTCCGGGACTTCGCCGGAAACTATGGCTACACCTTC	CAWRFRDFAGNYGYTF
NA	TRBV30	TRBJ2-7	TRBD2	TGTGCCCGGAGTTCTCCCGGGACTAGCGGCTACGAGCAGTACTTC	CARSSPGTSGYEQYF
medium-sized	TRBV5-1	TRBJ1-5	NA	TGCGCCAGCAGCTTGGAGGGAGATCGGCCCCAGCATTTT	CASSLEGDRPQHF
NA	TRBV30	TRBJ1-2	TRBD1	TGTGCCTGGAGTTCAGGACAGGGAATGGATGGCTACACCTTC	CAWSSGQGMDGYTF
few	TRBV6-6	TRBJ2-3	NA	TGTGCCAGCAGCCCCTCCCTTTTTACGCAGTATTTT	CASSPSLFTQYF
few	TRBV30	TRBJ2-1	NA	TGTGCCTGGAGTGTCGGTAGCAGCTCCTACAATGAGCAGTTCTTC	CAWSVGSSSYNEQFF
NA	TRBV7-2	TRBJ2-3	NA	TGTGCCAGCAGCTTAATCAGGACAGATACGCAGTATTTT	CASSLIRTDTQYF
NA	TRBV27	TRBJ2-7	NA	TGTGCCAGCAGTTTAGGCTCCAGGGTATCCGAGCAGTACTTC	CASSLGSRVSEQYF
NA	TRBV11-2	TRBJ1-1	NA	TGTGCCAGCAGCCGTGGCCTGGGGGCGCGGACTGAAGCTTTCTTT	CASSRGLGARTEAFF
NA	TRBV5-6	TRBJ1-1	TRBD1	TGTGCCAGCAGCTCGGGGCCCTGGGGGGACAGGAGGGACACTGAAGCTTTCTTT	CASSSGPWGDRRDTEAFF
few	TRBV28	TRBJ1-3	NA	TGTGCCAGCAGCGAGACTACTGGAAACACCATATATTTT	CASSETTGNTIYF
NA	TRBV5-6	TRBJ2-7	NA	TGTGCCAGCAGCCCAGCAGGGTCCGCCTACGAGCAGTACTTC	CASSPAGSAYEQYF
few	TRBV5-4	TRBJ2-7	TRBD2	TGTGCCAGCAGCCCCCGGACTAGCGGGAGATCCTACGAGCAGTACTTC	CASSPRTSGRSYEQYF
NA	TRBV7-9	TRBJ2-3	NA	TGTGCCAGCAGCTTATTTGGTTTGCAGGGCGCAGATACGCAGTATTTT	CASSLFGLQGADTQYF
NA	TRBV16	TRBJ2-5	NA	TGTGCCAGCACCCTATCGAGCGGGCGAGAGACCCAGTACTTC	CASTLSSGRETQYF
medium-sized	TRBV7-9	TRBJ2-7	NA	TGTGCCAGCAGCCCCCCGTTGGCATCCTACGAGCAGTACTTC	CASSPPLASYEQYF
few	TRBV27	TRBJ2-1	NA	TGTGCCAGCAGTTTCAGCAATGAGCAGTTCTTC	CASSFSNEQFF
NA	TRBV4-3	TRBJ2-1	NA	TGCGCCAGCAGCCAAGCGGGAGTAGGCTACAATGAGCAGTTCTTC	CASSQAGVGYNEQFF
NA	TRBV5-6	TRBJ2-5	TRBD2	TGTGCCAGCAGTTACGGACTAGCGGGGGACCAAGAGACCCAGTACTTC	CASSYGLAGDQETQYF
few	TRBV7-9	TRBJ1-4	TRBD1	TGTGCCAGCAGCCTAGGGACAGGGGCGCCGGAAAAACTGTTTTTT	CASSLGTGAPEKLFF
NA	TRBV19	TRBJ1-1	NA	TGTGCCAGTAGTAACCCAGGGTCTGAAGCTTTCTTT	CASSNPGSEAFF
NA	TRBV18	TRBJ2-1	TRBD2	TGTGCCAGCTCACCACCACCGGCGGGAGGGCCTAATGAGCAGTTCTTC	CASSPPPAGGPNEQFF
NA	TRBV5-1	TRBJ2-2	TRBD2	TGCGCCAGCAGCCCCGAAGGAGCGGGAGGGCGAGTCCAAGGGGAGCTGTTTTTT	CASSPEGAGGRVQGELFF
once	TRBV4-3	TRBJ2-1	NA	TGCGCCAGCAGCCAGAGGGCATCCTACAATGAGCAGTTCTTC	CASSQRASYNEQFF
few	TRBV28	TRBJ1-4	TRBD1	TGTGCCAGCAGCCCCACAGGGGGCGGGCTTGCAACTAATGAAAAACTGTTTTTT	CASSPTGGGLATNEKLFF